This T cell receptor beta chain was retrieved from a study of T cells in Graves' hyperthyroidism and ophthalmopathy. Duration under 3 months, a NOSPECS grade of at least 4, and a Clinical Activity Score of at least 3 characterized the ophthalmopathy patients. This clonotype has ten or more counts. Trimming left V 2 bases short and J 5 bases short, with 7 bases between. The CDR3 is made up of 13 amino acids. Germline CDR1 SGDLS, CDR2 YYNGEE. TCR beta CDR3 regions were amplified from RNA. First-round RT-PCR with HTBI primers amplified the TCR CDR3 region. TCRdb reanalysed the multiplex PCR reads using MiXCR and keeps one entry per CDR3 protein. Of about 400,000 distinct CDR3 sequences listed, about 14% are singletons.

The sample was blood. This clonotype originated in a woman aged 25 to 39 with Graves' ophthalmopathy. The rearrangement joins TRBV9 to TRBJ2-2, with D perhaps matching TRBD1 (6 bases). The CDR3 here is CASSVGTTGELFF. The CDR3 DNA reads TGTGCCAGCAGCGTTGGGACAACCGGGGAGCTGTTTTTT.